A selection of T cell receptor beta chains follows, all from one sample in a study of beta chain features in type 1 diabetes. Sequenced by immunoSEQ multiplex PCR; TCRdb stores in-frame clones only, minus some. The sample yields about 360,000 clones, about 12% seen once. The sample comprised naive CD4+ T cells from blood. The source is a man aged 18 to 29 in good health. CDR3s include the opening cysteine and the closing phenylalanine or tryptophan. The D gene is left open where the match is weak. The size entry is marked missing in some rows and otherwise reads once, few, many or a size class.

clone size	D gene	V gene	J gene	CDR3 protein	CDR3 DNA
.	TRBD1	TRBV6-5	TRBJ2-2	CASRGTGGTGELFF	TGTGCCAGCAGGGGGACAGGGGGTACCGGGGAGCTGTTTTTT
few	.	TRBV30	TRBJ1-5	CAWSTTGNQPQHF	TGTGCCTGGAGTACGACAGGCAATCAGCCCCAGCATTTT
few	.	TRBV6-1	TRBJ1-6	CAIGVRTDNSPLHF	TGTGCCATCGGGGTCCGGACAGATAATTCACCCCTCCACTTT
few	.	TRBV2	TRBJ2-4	CASSDPAGIYIQYF	TGTGCCAGCAGTGATCCCGCAGGGATATACATTCAGTACTTC
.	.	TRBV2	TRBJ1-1	CASSEGRDTEAFF	TGTGCCAGCAGTGAGGGCAGGGACACTGAAGCTTTCTTT
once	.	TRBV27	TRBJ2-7	CASSFRPSGSASYEQYF	TGTGCCAGCAGTTTTCGGCCATCAGGGTCGGCCAGCTACGAGCAGTACTTC
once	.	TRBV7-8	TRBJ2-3	CASRRVAVHTDTQYF	TGTGCCAGCAGACGGGTGGCGGTACACACAGATACGCAGTATTTT
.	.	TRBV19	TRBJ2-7	CASSESPSSYEQYF	TGTGCCAGTAGTGAGAGCCCTAGCTCCTACGAGCAGTACTTC
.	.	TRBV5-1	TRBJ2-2	CASSLQGLATGELFF	TGCGCCAGCAGCTTGCAGGGTCTGGCCACCGGGGAGCTGTTTTTT
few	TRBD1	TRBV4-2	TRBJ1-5	CASSPQGIGSNQPQHF	TGTGCCAGCAGCCCACAGGGGATTGGTAGCAATCAGCCCCAGCATTTT
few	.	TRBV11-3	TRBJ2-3	CASSSHPQDTQYF	TGTGCCAGCAGCTCACATCCCCAGGATACGCAGTATTTT
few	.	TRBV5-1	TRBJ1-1	CASSQGLSQDSFF	TGCGCCAGCAGCCAGGGATTGAGCCAGGACAGCTTCTTT
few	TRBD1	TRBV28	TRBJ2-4	CASNQRVGGSAKNIQYF	TGTGCCAGCAACCAAAGGGTAGGGGGCTCGGCCAAAAACATTCAGTACTTC
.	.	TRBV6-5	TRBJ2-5	CASSYSAGETQYF	TGTGCCAGCAGTTACTCCGCCGGGGAGACCCAGTACTTC
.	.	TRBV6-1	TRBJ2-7	CASSERRLSAGIYEQYF	TGTGCCAGCAGTGAGAGGCGGCTCTCCGCGGGGATTTACGAGCAGTACTTC
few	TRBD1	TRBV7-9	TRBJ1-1	CASSLGDRGKWTEAFF	TGTGCCAGCAGCTTGGGGGACAGGGGAAAGTGGACTGAAGCTTTCTTT
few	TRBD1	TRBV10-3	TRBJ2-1	CAIRGDRGADEQFF	TGTGCCATCAGGGGGGACAGGGGGGCTGACGAGCAGTTCTTC